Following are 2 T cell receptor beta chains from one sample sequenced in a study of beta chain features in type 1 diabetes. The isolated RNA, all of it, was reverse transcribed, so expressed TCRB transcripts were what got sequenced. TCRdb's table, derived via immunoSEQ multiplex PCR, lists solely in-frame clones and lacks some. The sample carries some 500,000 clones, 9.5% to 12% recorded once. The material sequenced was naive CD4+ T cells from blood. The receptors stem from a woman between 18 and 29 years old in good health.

As DNA, the CDR3 is TGCGCCAGCAGCTTGCAGGGGGCGAACACCGGGGAGCTGTTTTTT. It encodes CASSLQGANTGELFF. The chain combines TRBV5-1 with TRBJ2-2; 7 positions match TRBD1. V trimming: 1 base; J trimming: 0 bases; junction bases outside the gene matches: 0. The CDR3 loop spans 15 amino acids. Germline assignment: CDR1 SGHRS and CDR2 YFSETQ.

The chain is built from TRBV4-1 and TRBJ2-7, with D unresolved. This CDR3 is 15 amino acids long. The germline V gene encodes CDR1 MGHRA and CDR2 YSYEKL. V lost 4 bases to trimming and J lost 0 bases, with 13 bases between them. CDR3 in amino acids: CASSPAVGHSYEQYF. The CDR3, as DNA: TGCGCCAGCAGCCCAGCCGTAGGCCACTCCTACGAGCAGTACTTC.